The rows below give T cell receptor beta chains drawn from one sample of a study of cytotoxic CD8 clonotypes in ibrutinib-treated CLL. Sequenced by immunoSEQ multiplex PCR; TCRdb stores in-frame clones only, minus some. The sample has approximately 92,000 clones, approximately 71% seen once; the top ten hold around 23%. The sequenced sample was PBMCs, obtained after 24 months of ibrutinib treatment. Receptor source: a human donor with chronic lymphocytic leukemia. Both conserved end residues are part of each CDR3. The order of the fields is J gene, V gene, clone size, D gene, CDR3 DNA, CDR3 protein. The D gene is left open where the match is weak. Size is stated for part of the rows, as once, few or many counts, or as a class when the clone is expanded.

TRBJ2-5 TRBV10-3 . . TGTGCCATCAGCCCCGGGGGAGTCCAAGAGACCCAGTACTTC CAISPGGVQETQYF
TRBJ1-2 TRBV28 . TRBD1 TGTGCCAGCAGTCTGGGATTGACAGGGCCTAACTATGGCTACACCTTC CASSLGLTGPNYGYTF
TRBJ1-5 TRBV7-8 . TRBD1 TGTGCCAGCGAGGGGGTGGGGACAGGGTCTTATAGCAATCAGCCCCAGCATTTT CASEGVGTGSYSNQPQHF
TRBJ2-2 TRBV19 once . TGTGCCAGTAGTATGGGGGGATTGTCGACCGGGGAGCTGTTTTTT CASSMGGLSTGELFF
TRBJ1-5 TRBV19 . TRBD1 TGTGCCAGTAGTGGGACAGGGCAGCATCAGCCCCAGCATTTT CASSGTGQHQPQHF
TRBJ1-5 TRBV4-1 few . TGCGCCAGCAGCCAAGAAAGGCAGGGCTCCAATCAGCCCCAGCATTTT CASSQERQGSNQPQHF
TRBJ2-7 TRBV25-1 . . TGTGCCAGCAGTGAGGAGCTAAAAAAGACCTACGAGCAGTACTTC CASSEELKKTYEQYF
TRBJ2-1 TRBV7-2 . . TGTGCCAGCAGCTTAGCCCCCCCTAGGAGCAATGAGCAGTTCTTC CASSLAPPRSNEQFF
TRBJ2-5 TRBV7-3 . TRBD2 TGTGCCAGCAGCCCGGGGGGGCTAGCGGGAGTAGAGACCCAGTACTTC CASSPGGLAGVETQYF
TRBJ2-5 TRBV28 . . TGTGCCAGCAGCTTAGAAGAGACCCAGTACTTC CASSLEETQYF
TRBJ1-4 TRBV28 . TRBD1 TGTGCCAGCAGGGCCTACGGGACAGGGAGTGAAAAACTGTTTTTT CASRAYGTGSEKLFF
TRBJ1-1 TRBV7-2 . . TGTGCCAGCGCGGGAATTCGGGGGCCCACTGAAGCTTTCTTT CASAGIRGPTEAFF
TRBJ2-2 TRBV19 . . TGTGCCAGTACCCCCATAGGTTATACCCCGGGACAGAACACCGGGGAGCTGTTTTTT CASTPIGYTPGQNTGELFF
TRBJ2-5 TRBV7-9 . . TGTGCCAGCAGCTTACCTAAGTACCAAGAGACCCAGTACTTC CASSLPKYQETQYF